The rows below give T cell receptor beta chains drawn from one sample of a study of shared clonotypes between healthy human individuals. Clones were read by immunoSEQ multiplex PCR, and TCRdb kept only the in-frame ones, dropping some. Among about 2.1 million clones listed, 90% to 95% were seen once. What was sequenced was naive CD8+ T cells from PBMCs. These receptors were taken from a man aged 18 to 35 in good health. Some clones in this sample may be carry-over from other donors' samples. CDR3s include the opening cysteine and the closing phenylalanine or tryptophan. The order of the fields is clone size, V gene, J gene, D gene, CDR3 protein, CDR3 DNA. A D gene is named only where the DNA matches it firmly. Clone size appears in some rows only: once, few, many, or a class for an expanded clone.

-	TRBV2	TRBJ2-7	TRBD2	CASSYPAGSSYEQYF	TGTGCCAGCAGTTACCCAGCGGGAAGCTCCTACGAGCAGTACTTC
-	TRBV28	TRBJ2-1	TRBD1	CASSLTGGGSYNEQFF	TGTGCCAGCAGTCTAACAGGGGGAGGCTCCTACAATGAGCAGTTCTTC
-	TRBV10-3	TRBJ1-1	-	CAITMRMNTEAFF	TGTGCCATCACGATGAGGATGAACACTGAAGCTTTCTTT
-	TRBV29-1	TRBJ2-7	TRBD2	CSAGLAGYEQYF	TGCAGCGCTGGACTAGCAGGGTACGAGCAGTACTTC
-	TRBV2	TRBJ2-1	-	CASSVGSGGGNEQFF	TGTGCCAGCAGTGTAGGTAGCGGAGGGGGAAATGAGCAGTTCTTC
-	TRBV27	TRBJ1-3	-	CASSLYYTGTFGGNTIYF	TGTGCCAGCAGTTTATATTATACAGGGACCTTTGGTGGAAACACCATATATTTT
-	TRBV28	TRBJ1-1	TRBD1	CASSPYGTGKEAFF	TGTGCCAGCAGCCCTTACGGGACAGGGAAAGAAGCTTTCTTT
once	TRBV6-5	TRBJ2-7	TRBD2	CASVPGGSNEQYF	TGTGCCAGCGTTCCGGGGGGTTCGAACGAGCAGTACTTC
few	TRBV9	TRBJ1-2	-	CASSGTFYTF	TGTGCCAGCAGCGGGACATTCTACACCTTC
-	TRBV5-6	TRBJ2-2	-	CASSLGVGELFF	TGTGCCAGCAGCCTAGGGGTAGGGGAGCTGTTTTTT
-	TRBV7-9	TRBJ2-3	-	CASSPYTDTQYF	TGTGCCAGCAGCCCCTACACAGATACGCAGTATTTT
-	TRBV28	TRBJ2-1	TRBD1	CASSFRRTGNPYNEQFF	TGTGCCAGCAGTTTTAGACGGACAGGGAACCCCTACAATGAGCAGTTCTTC
-	TRBV5-1	TRBJ2-4	-	CASSLGLAKNIQYF	TGCGCCAGCAGCTTGGGACTAGCCAAAAACATTCAGTACTTC
once	TRBV4-1	TRBJ2-1	TRBD1	CASSRGQDSYNEQFF	TGCGCCAGCAGCCGGGGACAGGACTCCTACAATGAGCAGTTCTTC
-	TRBV11-2	TRBJ2-7	-	CASSLDAGVYEQYF	TGTGCCAGCAGCTTAGACGCAGGGGTCTACGAGCAGTACTTC
-	TRBV19	TRBJ2-7	-	CASSPRGGDEQYF	TGTGCCAGTAGCCCTCGAGGGGGGGATGAGCAGTACTTC
-	TRBV4-1	TRBJ2-1	-	CASSQVVGDLNYNEQFF	TGCGCCAGCAGCCAAGTGGTAGGCGACCTCAACTACAATGAGCAGTTCTTC
few	TRBV6-5	TRBJ1-1	-	CASSYSQDGTEAFF	TGTGCCAGCAGTTACTCGCAGGACGGCACTGAAGCTTTCTTT
-	TRBV5-5	TRBJ2-7	-	CASSFTGALSYEQYF	TGTGCCAGCAGCTTCACGGGGGCCCTATCCTACGAGCAGTACTTC
-	TRBV19	TRBJ2-7	TRBD2	CASSMGGDYEQYF	TGTGCCAGTAGTATGGGGGGGGACTACGAGCAGTACTTC
-	TRBV6-1	TRBJ1-2	TRBD1	CASSEGHRGRNGYTF	TGTGCCAGCAGTGAGGGACACAGGGGGCGGAATGGCTACACCTTC
-	TRBV27	TRBJ2-3	TRBD2	CASSLARAGGFLDTQYF	TGTGCCAGCAGTTTGGCCCGAGCGGGAGGGTTTTTAGATACGCAGTATTTT
-	TRBV6-1	TRBJ1-5	TRBD1	CASSVRTGLSNQPQHF	TGTGCCAGCAGTGTTCGGACAGGACTTAGCAATCAGCCCCAGCATTTT
-	TRBV7-3	TRBJ2-7	-	CASSLRPGREYEQYF	TGTGCCAGCAGCTTACGACCGGGACGGGAATACGAGCAGTACTTC
-	TRBV7-9	TRBJ2-2	TRBD2	CASSASGLAENTGELFF	TGTGCCAGCAGCGCTTCGGGACTAGCGGAGAACACCGGGGAGCTGTTTTTT
-	TRBV27	TRBJ2-7	TRBD2	CASSAGHLTSGREYEQYF	TGTGCCAGCAGTGCGGGCCATTTGACTAGCGGGAGGGAATACGAGCAGTACTTC
-	TRBV5-4	TRBJ2-7	-	CASSLNGYEQYF	TGTGCCAGCAGCTTGAATGGCTACGAGCAGTACTTC
-	TRBV5-8	TRBJ2-5	-	CASSLDANTGQTQYF	TGTGCCAGCAGCTTAGACGCCAATACGGGCCAGACCCAGTACTTC
-	TRBV4-3	TRBJ2-7	-	CASRNTQGSYEQYF	TGCGCCAGCAGAAATACACAGGGTTCCTACGAGCAGTACTTC
-	TRBV4-3	TRBJ2-3	-	CASSQDTTDTQYF	TGCGCCAGCAGCCAAGACACCACAGATACGCAGTATTTT
-	TRBV7-9	TRBJ2-7	TRBD2	CASSLVYPREDFYEQYF	TGTGCCAGCAGCTTGGTTTACCCCCGGGAGGACTTCTACGAGCAGTACTTC
-	TRBV7-8	TRBJ2-1	-	CASSLGGLSEQFF	TGTGCCAGCAGCTTAGGTGGATTAAGTGAGCAGTTCTTC
-	TRBV28	TRBJ2-2	-	CASSLLGFGESGELFF	TGTGCCAGCAGTTTGCTCGGATTTGGGGAGTCCGGGGAGCTGTTTTTT
few	TRBV13	TRBJ1-1	TRBD1	CASSIGTGSEAFF	TGTGCCAGCAGCATAGGGACAGGGTCAGAAGCTTTCTTT
-	TRBV28	TRBJ2-7	-	CASSFSRANSYEQYF	TGTGCCAGCAGTTTTAGCAGGGCTAACTCCTACGAGCAGTACTTC
-	TRBV7-9	TRBJ2-7	-	CASSLWGAGEQYF	TGTGCCAGCAGCTTATGGGGGGCCGGCGAGCAGTACTTC
-	TRBV4-3	TRBJ1-4	-	CASSQVLNAANEKLFF	TGCGCCAGCAGCCAAGTACTGAACGCGGCTAATGAAAAACTGTTTTTT
-	TRBV27	TRBJ2-7	-	CASSLPGTYEQYF	TGTGCCAGCAGTTTACCTGGAACGTACGAGCAGTACTTC
-	TRBV7-9	TRBJ2-7	-	CASSLPGAAIYEQYF	TGTGCCAGCAGCTTACCGGGAGCGGCGATATACGAGCAGTACTTC
-	TRBV5-5	TRBJ2-7	-	CASSYRHPGTPYEQYF	TGTGCCAGCAGCTACCGACACCCCGGGACTCCCTACGAGCAGTACTTC
-	TRBV9	TRBJ1-1	TRBD1	CASSVYQGGTEAFF	TGTGCCAGCAGCGTTTATCAGGGGGGCACTGAAGCTTTCTTT
-	TRBV7-2	TRBJ2-7	-	CASSRLVPSLEQYF	TGTGCCAGCAGCCGACTAGTCCCTTCCCTCGAGCAGTACTTC
-	TRBV28	TRBJ2-2	-	CASLWDNTGELFF	TGTGCCAGCTTGTGGGATAACACCGGGGAGCTGTTTTTT
-	TRBV11-3	TRBJ2-3	-	CASSLGGDTQYF	TGTGCCAGCAGCTTAGGGGGAGATACGCAGTATTTT
-	TRBV7-2	TRBJ2-7	-	CASSYATWEQYF	TGTGCCAGCAGCTACGCGACCTGGGAGCAGTACTTC
few	TRBV30	TRBJ1-1	-	CACQDPGNTEAFF	TGTGCCTGCCAGGACCCGGGGAACACTGAAGCTTTCTTT
once	TRBV12-5	TRBJ1-2	TRBD1	CASGLEPDRGYGYTF	TGTGCTAGTGGTTTGGAACCCGACAGGGGATATGGCTACACCTTC
-	TRBV27	TRBJ2-1	TRBD2	CASSPRLAGGRNEQFF	TGTGCCAGCAGTCCTAGACTGGCGGGAGGGCGTAATGAGCAGTTCTTC